The next 6 T cell receptor beta chains were all read from a single sample in a study of human T cells and chemical hapten exposure. MiXCR was run by TCRdb on the RACE reads, yielding one entry per CDR3 protein. The data hold around 100,000 distinct CDR3 sequences, with over 9.5% observed a single time. Time point described: patch test 2, 6 weeks after DPC sensitization. Treatment reported: therapeutic diphenylcyclopropenone sensitization with weekly scalp DPC. The sample in question was whole blood, obtained in connection with sensitization to the hapten diphenylcyclopropenone (DPC). The receptors were sampled from a woman in her 40s with alopecia areata. Some clones in this sample may be carry-over from other donors' samples.

This clonotype was recorded at least ten times. This chain joins TRBV9 and TRBJ1-3, with a possible D match to TRBD1 (6 bases). The CDR3 runs to 15 residues. V lost 4 bases, J lost 6 bases, and 17 bases lay in between. Germline CDR1 SGDLS, CDR2 YYNGEE. The CDR3 sequence: CASSSRQVRENTIYF. Here the CDR3 DNA reads TGTGCCAGCAGCTCCCGACAGGTGCGGGAAAACACCATATATTTT.

There are many counts of this clonotype. The J gene is TRBJ2-3, the V gene TRBV7-2, with D perhaps matching TRBD1 (6 bases). The length of the CDR3 is 14 residues. Deletions cut 5 bases from V and 4 bases from J, with 13 bases between. CDR1 SGHTA and CDR2 FQGNSA come from the germline V gene. The CDR3 DNA reads as TGTGCCAGCAGCCTCACAGGGCCTGCAGATACGCAGTATTTT. This sequence encodes CASSLTGPADTQYF.

The chain carries TRBV2 and TRBJ1-5, with a possible D match to TRBD1 (6 bases). V was trimmed by 6 bases and J by 15 bases, leaving 18 bases between them. Germline CDR1 is SNHLY and CDR2 is FYNNEI. This CDR3 is built from 12 residues. The CDR3 loop reads CASRDTGRARHF. DNA for the CDR3: TGTGCCAGCAGAGATACAGGGAGGGCCAGGCATTTT.

This clonotype was seen a few times. This chain links TRBV4-2 with TRBJ2-5; unclear D gene. Per the germline V gene, CDR1 is LGHNA and CDR2 is YNFKEQ. V shed 0 bases and J shed 4 bases, with 6 bases lying between them. The CDR3 loop spans 13 amino acids. The CDR3 reads CASSQEQRETQYF. In nucleotides, the CDR3 is TGTGCCAGCAGCCAAGAACAGCGAGAGACCCAGTACTTC.

This clonotype was detected ten times or more. The chain uses TRBV12-3 or TRBV12-4 and TRBJ2-3; 11 bases map to TRBD2. V dropped 7 bases and J dropped 2; count of bases not matched to a gene: 5. CDR3 length: 15 amino acids. The CDR3 nucleotides are TGTGCCAGCAAACAGGGACTAGCGGACACAGATACGCAGTATTTT. As protein: CASKQGLADTDTQYF.

V and J are TRBV4-1 and TRBJ2-3, with 10 bases lining up with TRBD1. The germline CDR1 and CDR2 sequences are MGHRA and YSYEKL. The CDR3 contains 16 residues. Losses at the gene ends were 4 bases for V and 1 base for J; bases not matched to a gene: 5. CDR3 bases: TGCGCCAGCAGCCGCCTAGGGACAGGGGGCACAGATACGCAGTATTTT. Amino acids: CASSRLGTGGTDTQYF.